Shown below are 23 T cell receptor beta chains from a single sample sequenced in a study of blood T cell repertoires in COVID-19. TCRdb's table, derived via immunoSEQ multiplex PCR, lists solely in-frame clones and lacks some. The sample shows more than 200,000 clones, approximately 86% of them seen only once. The sequencing sample was made of peripheral blood. The receptor set was obtained from a human donor in a cohort sampled during active COVID-19.

The chain links TRBV29-1 to TRBJ1-1; D gene ambiguous. V lost 5 bases and J lost 0, with 7 bases in between. This CDR3 has 12 residues. Germline lookup yields CDR1 SQVTM and CDR2 ANQGSEA. CDR3 in DNA: TGCAGCGTTTGTCCGTTGAACACTGAAGCTTTCTTT. It specifies CSVCPLNTEAFF.

This sequence joins TRBV19 and TRBJ1-4; 9 nucleotides align to TRBD1. The CDR3 loop spans 17 amino acids. Germline V lookup: CDR1 LNHDA, CDR2 SQIVND (reference sequence). Unmatched junction bases numbered 9, after V lost 7 bases and J lost 0 bases. This CDR3 reads CASNQPGQGTTNEKLFF. The CDR3, as DNA: TGTGCCAGTAATCAACCGGGACAGGGCACAACTAATGAAAAACTGTTTTTT.

V gene TRBV5-6 combines with J gene TRBJ2-1; a possible D gene is TRBD2 (7 bases). The length of the CDR3 is 13 residues. Germline V gene sequence: CDR1 SGHDT, CDR2 YYEEEE. The V and J ends lost 1 base and 10 bases respectively, with 12 bases between them. The CDR3 bases are TGTGCCAGCAGCTTGCCGGGGGGCGCGGAGCAGTTCTTC. It encodes CASSLPGGAEQFF.

The gene calls are TRBV5-1 and TRBJ1-1; 7 bases fit TRBD1. Per the germline V gene, CDR1 is SGHRS and CDR2 is YFSETQ. The CDR3 is 17 residues long. V lost 1 base, J lost 0 bases, and 9 bases stayed unmatched. CDR3 in DNA: TGCGCCAGCAGCTTGTCGGACAGGAGTCTTATGAACACTGAAGCTTTCTTT. It specifies CASSLSDRSLMNTEAFF. Full variable domain (rest looked up from reference TRBV5-1 and TRBJ1-1): KAGVTQTPRYLIKTRGQQVTLSCSPISGHRSVSWYQQTPGQGLQFLFEYFSETQRNKGNFPGRFSGRQFSNSRSEMNVSTLELGDSALYLCASSLSDRSLMNTEAFFGQGTRLTVV.

This clone was seen only once. The J gene is TRBJ2-7, the V gene TRBV10-3, with 12 bases identical to TRBD1. The CDR3 totals 17 residues. Germline-derived CDR1 and CDR2 are ENHRY and SYGVKD. V was clipped by 10 bases and J by 2 bases; unmatched bases: 15. This CDR3 reads CATLNRDRGPQAYEQYF. The CDR3, as DNA: TGTGCCACCCTAAACCGGGACAGGGGGCCCCAGGCCTACGAGCAGTACTTC.

J is TRBJ1-2 and V is TRBV11-2; D remains ambiguous. Germline V gene data show CDR1 as SGHAT and CDR2 as FQNNGV. This CDR3 comprises 15 residues. Trimming removed 0 bases from V and 0 bases from J, with 8 bases in between. CDR3 DNA: TGTGCCAGCAGCTTAGAGCCGGGTACTAACTATGGCTACACCTTC. It specifies CASSLEPGTNYGYTF.

The V gene is TRBV7-2, the J gene TRBJ1-3; 8 bases agree with TRBD1. Germline CDR1 reads SGHTA; CDR2 reads FQGNSA. CDR3 length: 15 residues. With V trimmed by 1 base and J by 7 bases, 6 bases remained unmatched. The CDR3 sequence: CASSLEWTGWNTIYF. In DNA form, the CDR3 reads TGTGCCAGCAGCTTAGAGTGGACAGGGTGGAACACCATATATTTT.

The chain uses TRBV7-3 and TRBJ1-1, with D unresolved. CDR1 and CDR2 (germline): SGHTA, FQGTGA. Trimming left V 1 base short and J 4 bases short, with 7 bases between. This CDR3 contains 13 residues. The CDR3 protein is CASSLMASTEAFF. The CDR3 DNA is TGTGCCAGCAGCTTAATGGCCAGCACTGAAGCTTTCTTT. Full variable domain (missing parts from reference TRBV7-3 and TRBJ1-1): GAGVSQTPSNKVTEKGKYVELRCDPISGHTALYWYRQSLGQGPEFLIYFQGTGAADDSGLPNDRFFAVRPEGSVSTLKIQRTERGDSAVYLCASSLMASTEAFFGQGTRLTVV.

The chain employs TRBV5-1 and TRBJ2-7, with 11 bases identical to TRBD1. The CDR3 spans 14 residues. With V trimmed by 4 bases and J by 4 bases, 4 bases remained unmatched. Germline V gives CDR1 SGHRS, CDR2 YFSETQ. CDR3: CASSMDRGQYEQYF. CDR3 nucleotides: TGCGCCAGCAGCATGGACAGGGGGCAATACGAGCAGTACTTC.

This chain uses TRBV4-2 with TRBJ2-3, with 7 bases identical to TRBD2. The CDR3 runs 18 residues. Trimming removed 0 bases from V and 3 bases from J; junction bases left unmatched: 12. Germline V gene sequence: CDR1 LGHNA, CDR2 YNFKEQ. Written as DNA, the CDR3 is TGTGCCAGCAGCCAAGATTTAAAGCGGGGTTTATTGACAGATACGCAGTATTTT. It encodes CASSQDLKRGLLTDTQYF.

This sequence joins TRBV28 and TRBJ1-1; 9 bases map to TRBD1. CDR1 and CDR2 (germline): MDHEN, SYDVKM. V trimming: 6 bases; J trimming: 6 bases; junction bases outside the gene matches: 8. There are 14 residues in the CDR3. CDR3 nucleotides: TGTGCCAGCAGCCATTCCGGGACAGGGTCTGAAGCTTTCTTT. This gives the protein CASSHSGTGSEAFF.

This chain uses TRBV30 with TRBJ2-3; 8 bases line up with TRBD2. The CDR3 length is 16 residues. J gave up 3 bases and V 5 bases, and 13 bases lay outside the gene matches. Germline V gene lookup returns CDR1 GTSNPN and CDR2 SVGIG (reference sequence). CDR3 bases: TGTGCCTGGGGGGGAGTCGTCGGGAGGGTGACAGATACGCAGTATTTT. Protein sequence: CAWGGVVGRVTDTQYF.

The rearrangement joins TRBV9 to TRBJ2-3; tentative D call: TRBD2 (6 bases). V was cut by 2 bases and J by 5 bases, with 12 bases left in between. CDR3 length: 14 residues. Germline CDR1 is SGDLS and CDR2 is YYNGEE. The CDR3 sequence: CASSVGTQQDTQYF. The CDR3 DNA follows: TGTGCCAGCAGCGTCGGGACTCAACAAGATACGCAGTATTTT.

This clone was recorded once. V and J are TRBV6-5 and TRBJ1-2; D is ambiguous. Germline values: CDR1 MNHEY, CDR2 SVGAGI. The ends were cut back, 8 bases at V and 5 bases at J, with 15 bases in the middle. This CDR3 comprises 13 residues. CDR3 amino acids: CASLPTIWYGYTF. The CDR3 DNA is TGTGCCAGCCTACCGACAATCTGGTATGGCTACACCTTC.

The V gene is TRBV7-2, the J gene TRBJ2-7; D uncertain. V was clipped by 1 base and J by 9 bases, with 7 bases between them. Germline loops: CDR1 SGHTA, CDR2 FQGNSA. This CDR3 spans 11 amino acids. The CDR3 DNA is TGTGCCAGCAGCTTAGAGTTCGGGCAGTACTTC. Translated: CASSLEFGQYF.

This chain connects TRBV30 to TRBJ2-7; D perhaps matches TRBD1 (6 bases). Germline V gives CDR1 GTSNPN, CDR2 SVGIG (reference sequence). The V end lost 0 bases, the J end lost 3 bases, and 9 bases lay between the germline ends. CDR3 length: 13 residues. The CDR3 coding sequence is TGTGCCTGGAGTGTTTCAGGGGACTACGAGCAGTACTTC. Translated, it gives CAWSVSGDYEQYF.

A few counts support this clone. The chain employs TRBV5-4 and TRBJ2-7; no clear D. CDR1 is SGHNT, CDR2 YYREEE, per germline (reference sequence). Trimming shortened V by 0 bases and J by 0 bases, and 10 bases separated the two germline ends. The CDR3 is made up of 15 amino acids. The CDR3 sequence: CASSLATDLSYEQYF. DNA of the CDR3: TGTGCCAGCAGCTTGGCGACTGATCTCTCCTACGAGCAGTACTTC. The whole variable domain, filled in from reference TRBV5-4 and TRBJ2-7, reads ETGVTQSPTHLIKTRGQQVTLRCSSQSGHNTVSWYQQALGQGPQFIFQYYREEENGRGNFPPRFSGLQFPNYSSELNVNALELDDSALYLCASSLATDLSYEQYFGPGTRLTVT.

This chain connects TRBV7-2 to TRBJ1-2; TRBD1 matches 7 bases. Germline loops: CDR1 SGHTA, CDR2 FQGNSA. J was trimmed by 3 bases and V by 1 base; bases with no gene match: 5. The CDR3 has 15 residues. The CDR3 DNA reads TGTGCCAGCAGCTTAGGGCAGGGGGGCCACTATGGCTACACCTTC. This gives the protein CASSLGQGGHYGYTF.

The chain links TRBV6-5 to TRBJ1-2, with D maybe TRBD1 (5 bases). In germline, CDR1 is MNHEY, CDR2 SVGAGI. Trimming pared 5 bases from V and 1 base from J, leaving 14 bases between. This CDR3 is 15 amino acids long. The CDR3 bases are TGTGCCAGCAGTCTTTACAGGAGCCTTAACTATGGCTACACCTTC. Translation gives CASSLYRSLNYGYTF.

This chain joins TRBV4-2 and TRBJ2-7; possibly TRBD1 for D (6 bases). The germline V gene encodes CDR1 LGHNA and CDR2 YNFKEQ. The germline V and J ends were trimmed by 0 bases and 4 bases, with 13 bases remaining between them. CDR3 size: 15 residues. The CDR3 region has the DNA TGTGCCAGCAGCCAAGAATTCAGGGGAGATTACGAGCAGTACTTC. Its translation is CASSQEFRGDYEQYF.

The chain employs TRBV24-1 and TRBJ1-1; 8 bases match TRBD1. The germline V gene encodes CDR1 KGHDR and CDR2 SFDVKD. The CDR3 has 17 amino acids. The trim removed 5 bases at V and 1 base at J, leaving 11 bases unmatched. The CDR3 DNA sequence: TGTGCCACCAGTGGCCCGGGACAGGACATCAAGAACACTGAAGCTTTCTTT. It is translated as CATSGPGQDIKNTEAFF.

The chain links TRBV5-5 to TRBJ2-1; no clear D gene. Germline CDR1 reads SGHKS; CDR2 reads YYEKEE (reference sequence). There are 11 residues in the CDR3. V lost 7 bases and J lost 4, with 6 bases in between. The CDR3 region is CASQKYNEQFF. The CDR3 nucleotides are TGTGCCAGCCAAAAATACAATGAGCAGTTCTTC. Variable domain in full (rest from reference TRBV5-5 and TRBJ2-1): DAGVTQSPTHLIKTRGQQVTLRCSPISGHKSVSWYQQVLGQGPQFIFQYYEKEERGRGNFPDRFSARQFPNYSSELNVNALLLGDSALYLCASQKYNEQFFGPGTRLTVL.

This chain links TRBV6-6 with TRBJ2-7; possible D gene TRBD1, 6 bases. Trimming took 6 bases from V and 4 from J, leaving 10 bases between them. This CDR3 comprises 12 residues. Germline loops: CDR1 MNHNY, CDR2 SVGAGI (reference sequence). This CDR3 is CASRDQGYEQYF. The CDR3 coding sequence is TGTGCCAGCAGAGATCAGGGGTACGAGCAGTACTTC.